This TCR beta chain emerged from a study of metastatic and nonmetastatic thyroid tumors. Each patient came to thyroid surgery without any prior treatment (of any kind). This clone was counted at least ten times. This CDR3 is 16 amino acids long. Germline V gene data show CDR1 as LGHDT and CDR2 as YNNKEL (reference sequence). The ends were cut back, 4 bases at V and 0 bases at J, with 13 bases in the middle. Per the study methods: Using the CDR3 differences seen across clinicopathological groups, the authors built a distant-metastasis classifier for papillary thyroid cancer, which was meant to discriminate distant-metastatic patients. TCRdb re-clonotyped the PCR reads via MiXCR. TCRdb, rather than the study authors, made the V and J calls. Among under 9,500 clones listed, 25% to 30% were seen once.

The TCR comes from a female donor with papillary thyroid cancer or a benign thyroid nodule (not recorded which). Some clones in this sample may be carry-over from other donors' samples. Material: adjacent normal tissue. The rearrangement links TRBV3-1 to TRBJ1-3, with D unclear. CDR3 loop: CASSLPGLYSGNTIYF. Written as DNA, the CDR3 is TGTGCCAGCAGCCTCCCCGGACTGTACTCTGGAAACACCATATATTTT.